The clone carrying this TCR beta chain appeared a few times. The sample comes from a study of shared clonotypes between healthy human individuals. This table comes from immunoSEQ multiplex PCR, and its TCRdb copy is limited to in-frame clones, with some not included. This sample has 1.4 million or so clones, with approximately 98.5% found just once. The sample comprised naive CD4+ T cells sorted from blood. As to subset: CD45RA+ positively selected. This clonotype was sampled from a man younger than 40 in good health.

Here the CDR3 DNA reads TGCAGCGTCGCACGGGACAGGGGGTCCACTGAAGCTTTCTTT. Residues: CSVARDRGSTEAFF. The chain employs TRBV29-1 and TRBJ1-1; TRBD1 matches 11 bases. Per germline, CDR1 SQVTM and CDR2 ANQGSEA. There are 14 residues in the CDR3. The V segment lost 6 bases and the J segment 4 bases; nucleotides outside the gene matches: 7.